This TCR beta chain was obtained from a study of cytomegalovirus exposure and HLA in healthy donors. General observations from the study: Relative to the approximately 700-donor mean, N-insertions were reportedly fewer in an Asian-associated ancestry cluster in a later analysis. There was a cluster of highly shared sequence variants that was likely a sequencing artifact. The study put under 200 TCR beta chains on its list as cytomegalovirus-associated. It was only CMV serostatus that was available as immune exposure information.

Primers included in the PCR were 60 Vbeta and 13 Jbeta primers. The method was immunoSEQ multiplex PCR; TCRdb's version includes in-frame clones alone and lacks a portion of them. This table has 200,000 or so clones, about 81% appearing once. Of note for this clone: Antigen: not known.

Germline CDR1 MNHNS, CDR2 SASEGT. Trimming left V 5 bases short and J 4 bases short, with 9 bases between. The CDR3 is 12 amino acids. The V call is TRBV6-1, the J call TRBJ2-7; D is unclear. This TCR came from a woman younger than 35 in good health and CMV-seronegative. Sequences were obtained from PBMCs. In DNA form, the CDR3 reads TGTGCCAGCAGTTCACAGCATTACGAGCAGTACTTC. Translated: CASSSQHYEQYF.